A single sample is the source of the 14 T cell receptor beta chains below, sequenced in a study of molecular identifiers for immune sequencing clone quantification. TCRdb analysed the PCR reads with MiXCR anew, one entry per CDR3 protein. The repertoire holds about half a million distinct CDR3 sequences, with roughly 25% as singletons. The sample was naive CD8+ T cells from blood, with Jurkat cell RNA spiked in. As to subset: FACS-sorted CD8+CD4-CCR7+CD45RA+ naive T cells. Receptors were obtained from a human donor in good health. Some libraries in this study had Jurkat cell RNA spiked in.

This chain connects TRBV2 to TRBJ2-3; 11 bases map to TRBD2. There are 17 residues in the CDR3. V dropped 7 bases and J dropped 4; count of bases not matched to a gene: 13. Looked up from germline, CDR1 is SNHLY and CDR2 is FYNNEI. CDR3 residues: CASMRTSGWLDPDTQYF. The DNA for the CDR3 is TGTGCCAGCATGAGGACTAGCGGGTGGCTGGATCCAGATACGCAGTATTTT.

In its sample, this clonotype was seen a few times. The chain joins TRBV7-9 to TRBJ2-3, with 8 bases lining up with TRBD2. Germline trimming cut 3 bases from V and 3 bases from J; bases unmatched to any gene: 8. This CDR3 is built from 16 residues. CDR1 is SEHNR, CDR2 FQNEAQ, per germline (reference sequence). CDR3 sequence reads: CASSFSTGGPTDTQYF. CDR3 nucleotide sequence: TGTGCCAGCAGCTTCTCTACGGGGGGGCCGACAGATACGCAGTATTTT.

This clonotype was observed a few times. The chain employs TRBV10-2 and TRBJ2-7; 9 bases line up with TRBD2. The CDR3 is 15 residues long. CDR1 and CDR2 (germline): WSHSY, SAAADI. V shed 2 bases and J 3 bases; nucleotides not matched to a gene: 5. CDR3 nucleotide sequence: TGCGCCAGCAGTGAGGGCGGGGGGGCCGACTACGAGCAGTACTTC. Residues: CASSEGGGADYEQYF.

This clonotype was found a few times. The V gene is TRBV20-1, the J gene TRBJ2-5; D is uncertain. From germline, CDR1 is DFQATT and CDR2 SNEGSKA (reference sequence). The CDR3 loop spans 12 amino acids. With 1 base removed from V and 4 bases from J, the gap between germline ends came to 7 bases. CDR3 sequence (DNA): TGCAGTGCTAGAGGCCAAGGAGAGACCCAGTACTTC. Its translation: CSARGQGETQYF.

As for this clonotype: An end of the junction does not agree with germline; a read error may underlie this. The CDR3 loop reads CARSLSRAPQETQYF. The DNA for the CDR3 is TGTGCCCGCAGCTTAAGCCGGGCCCCCCAAGAGACCCAGTACTTC. The V call is TRBV11-2, the J call TRBJ2-5; no definite D call. The CDR3 has 15 residues. Germline values: CDR1 SGHAT, CDR2 FQNNGV.

This clonotype showed up just a few times. The chain has TRBV9 and TRBJ1-1; tentative D call: TRBD1 (6 bases). The germline V gene has CDR1 SGDLS and CDR2 YYNGEE. Deletions cut 3 bases from V and 6 bases from J, with 18 bases between. The CDR3 contains 15 residues. CDR3 in DNA: TGTGCCAGCAGCGCCCGAGTGGGGGGCTGGGCTGAAGCTTTCTTT. Residues: CASSARVGGWAEAFF.

This clonotype was counted many times. V gene TRBV19 combines with J gene TRBJ2-2; D not resolved. Germline V gene data show CDR1 as LNHDA and CDR2 as SQIVND (reference sequence). V lost 2 bases to trimming and J lost 1 base, with 5 bases between them. CDR3 length equals 14 residues. CDR3 coding DNA: TGTGCCAGTAGTATATCAGTGAACACCGGGGAGCTGTTTTTT. It encodes CASSISVNTGELFF. The whole variable domain, remainder taken from reference TRBV19 and TRBJ2-2, is DGGITQSPKYLFRKEGQNVTLSCEQNLNHDAMYWYRQDPGQGLRLIYYSQIVNDFQKGDIAEGYSVSREKKESFPLTVTSAQKNPTAFYLCASSISVNTGELFFGEGSRLTVL.

This clonotype was found many times. This sequence joins TRBV20-1 and TRBJ2-2; D is possibly TRBD1 (6 bases). The V and J ends lost 2 bases and 3 bases respectively, with 10 bases between them. CDR3 length: 14 amino acids. Germline loops: CDR1 DFQATT, CDR2 SNEGSKA (reference sequence). CDR3 bases: TGCAGTGCTAGACACAGGGATTACACCGGGGAGCTGTTTTTT. Amino acid sequence: CSARHRDYTGELFF.

For this clonotype: With a much larger clone just one base away, this may be a read error. The rearrangement uses TRBV9 and TRBJ1-1; D is possibly TRBD1 (5 bases). Germline V gives CDR1 SGDLS, CDR2 YYNGEE. The CDR3 covers 14 residues. CDR3 nucleotides: TGTGCCAGTCGGAGAAGGGGCGGAGCGACTGTAGCTTTCTTT. Amino acid sequence: CASRRRGGATVAFF. The whole variable domain, remainder taken from reference TRBV9 and TRBJ1-1, is DSGVTQTPKHLITATGQRVTLRCSPRSGDLSVYWYQQSLDQGLQFLIQYYNGEERAKGNILERFSAQQFPDLHSELNLSSLELGDSALYFCASRRRGGATVAFFGQGTRLTVV.

Remarks on this clonotype: The junction shows a germline mismatch at one end, possibly a read error. The rearrangement joins TRBV7-9 to TRBJ1-4; D is uncertain. This CDR3 region has 15 residues. Germline CDR1 is SEHNR and CDR2 is FQNEAQ (reference sequence). Here the CDR3 reads CTSSKQVATNEKLLF. CDR3 DNA: TGTACCAGCAGCAAACAAGTTGCAACTAATGAAAAACTGCTTTTT.

To note about this clonotype: Germline and junction disagree at one end, which may indicate a read error. The gene calls are TRBV15 and TRBJ2-5; unclear D gene. CDR1 and CDR2 from the germline V gene are LNHNV and YYDKDF (reference sequence). This CDR3 has 14 amino acids. The CDR3 DNA is TGTGCCACCAGCTCCCCCCAGGAGCCAGAGCCCCAGTACTTC. This translates into CATSSPQEPEPQYF.

This clonotype was counted ten times or more. V is TRBV7-8 and J is TRBJ2-3; D is uncertain. Germline V gene lookup returns CDR1 SGHVS and CDR2 FQNEAQ. Trimming removed 7 bases from V and 5 bases from J, with 10 bases in between. This CDR3 is 12 amino acids long. As DNA, the CDR3 is TGTGCCAGCATGGATACGGGAGATACGCAGTATTTT. The encoded protein is CASMDTGDTQYF.

The rearrangement joins TRBV15 to TRBJ1-1; no firm D call. This CDR3 has 14 amino acids. Trimming pared 5 bases from V and 0 bases from J, leaving 10 bases between. Germline V CDR1 and CDR2: LNHNV, YYDKDF (reference sequence). CDR3 nucleotide sequence: TGTGCCACCAGCTCCGATCACATGAACACTGAAGCTTTCTTT. The encoded protein is CATSSDHMNTEAFF.

This clonotype has a handful of counts. The rearrangement uses TRBV4-3 and TRBJ2-1; D is uncertain. The V end lost 0 bases, the J end lost 0 bases, and 9 bases lay between the germline ends. The CDR3 runs 16 residues. In germline, CDR1 is LGHNA, CDR2 YSLEER. The CDR3 loop is CASSQDLWSSYNEQFF. DNA of the CDR3: TGCGCCAGCAGCCAAGATTTGTGGAGCTCCTACAATGAGCAGTTCTTC.